Listed here are 20 T cell receptor beta chains from one sample, sequenced in a study of T cell repertoires in cytomegalovirus infection. TCRdb re-derived calls from the reads in MiXCR, one entry per CDR3 protein. The data contain some 920,000 distinct CDR3 sequences, about 33% of them singletons. These receptors' antigens are unknown. The sample was cultured CD8+ T cells from PBMCs, taken from culture after CMV antigen stimulation. Every receptor here comes from a human donor in good health (CMV status not recorded). Some clones in this sample may be carry-over from other donors' samples.

This clonotype was picked up a small number of times. CDR3 residues: CASSPHRAGANVLTF. The DNA for the CDR3 is TGTGCCAGCAGCCCTCACAGGGCTGGGGCCAACGTCCTGACTTTC. The chain carries TRBV4-2 and TRBJ2-6, with D maybe TRBD1 (6 bases). This CDR3 has 15 amino acids. Germline V gene data show CDR1 as LGHNA and CDR2 as YNFKEQ. Between the trimmed V and J ends, which lost 4 bases and 2 bases, there was a span of 9 bases.

CDR3 in amino acids: CASSLARQPYEQYF. In DNA, the CDR3 is TGTGCCAGCAGTTTAGCGAGACAGCCTTACGAGCAGTACTTC. J is TRBJ2-7 and V is TRBV27; weak D call: TRBD1 (5 bases). V gave up 2 bases and J gave up 4 bases, with 12 bases separating them. The CDR3 has 14 residues. Looked up from germline, CDR1 is MNHEY and CDR2 is SMNVEV (reference sequence).

The chain is built from TRBV9 and TRBJ2-3, with D possibly being TRBD1 or TRBD2 (6 bases each). Germline V gives CDR1 SGDLS, CDR2 YYNGEE. V dropped 0 bases and J dropped 2 bases, with 13 bases sitting between them. The length of the CDR3 is 16 residues. CDR3 amino acids: CASSVVMGGTTDTQYF. The DNA for the CDR3 is TGTGCCAGCAGCGTAGTCATGGGGGGCACCACAGATACGCAGTATTTT.

This clonotype was seen a single time. This chain uses TRBV29-1 with TRBJ2-1, with 7 bases lining up with TRBD1. This CDR3 has 11 amino acids. V was clipped by 6 bases and J by 12 bases; unmatched bases: 8. Germline values: CDR1 SQVTM, CDR2 ANQGSEA. CDR3 sequence reads: CSVTGTIGQFF. The DNA for the CDR3 is TGCAGCGTGACAGGGACAATCGGGCAGTTCTTC.

The chain is built from TRBV7-9 and TRBJ1-1; D gene ambiguous. The CDR3 is made up of 15 amino acids. With 7 bases removed from V and 3 bases from J, the gap between germline ends came to 18 bases. Germline CDR1 and CDR2: SEHNR and FQNEAQ (reference sequence). CDR3 residues: CASTDLGEKDTEAFF. The DNA for the CDR3 is TGTGCCAGCACCGACCTGGGAGAGAAAGACACTGAAGCTTTCTTT.

V is TRBV19 and J is TRBJ2-1; 15 bases agree with TRBD2. Germline trimming cut 5 bases from V and 9 bases from J; bases unmatched to any gene: 2. The CDR3 totals 14 residues. Germline-derived CDR1 and CDR2 are LNHDA and SQIVND (reference sequence). In DNA, the CDR3 is TGTGCCAGTAGTGGACTAGCGGGGGGGCTTGAGCAGTTCTTC. Translating it yields CASSGLAGGLEQFF.

Turning to this clonotype: This clone may be a read error of a much larger clone one base away. J is TRBJ2-5 and V is TRBV11-3; a weak D match, TRBD1 (5 bases). Germline V gene data show CDR1 as SGHNT and CDR2 as YENEEA. V lost 5 bases and J lost 5, with 21 bases in between. The CDR3 runs to 16 residues. The chain's CDR3 is CASSPGRAGPRETQYF. In DNA, the CDR3 is TGTGCCAGCAGCCCTGGCAGGGCAGGCCCCCGGGAGACCCAGTACTTC.

This clonotype appeared a few times. The rearrangement links TRBV19 to TRBJ1-5; the D is unclear. Trimming cost V 4 bases and J 9 bases, with 13 bases left between them. CDR1 and CDR2 from the germline V gene are LNHDA and SQIVND (reference sequence). This CDR3 contains 13 residues. In DNA form, the CDR3 reads TGTGCCAGTAGTACCCCTGCGGCGTTGCCCCAGCATTTT. It codes for CASSTPAALPQHF. The full variable domain, in which reference TRBV19 and TRBJ1-5 provide the parts outside the CDR3, is DGGITQSPKYLFRKEGQNVTLSCEQNLNHDAMYWYRQDPGQGLRLIYYSQIVNDFQKGDIAEGYSVSREKKESFPLTVTSAQKNPTAFYLCASSTPAALPQHFGDGTRLSIL.

The V call is TRBV12-3 or TRBV12-4, the J call TRBJ2-5; no firm D call. Trimming shortened V by 5 bases and J by 0 bases, and 13 bases separated the two germline ends. The CDR3 length is 15 residues. The chain's CDR3 is CASSTPMANQETQYF. CDR3 bases: TGTGCCAGCAGTACCCCGATGGCGAACCAAGAGACCCAGTACTTC.

This clonotype appeared a single time. V and J are TRBV15 and TRBJ1-4; possibly TRBD1 for D (5 bases). The CDR3 has 14 amino acids. The V gene's germline CDR1 is LNHNV and CDR2 YYDKDF (reference sequence). The V end lost 3 bases, the J end lost 7 bases, and 12 bases lay between the germline ends. The chain's CDR3 is CATSSRGGGEKLFF. CDR3 in DNA: TGTGCCACCAGCAGCCGGGGTGGGGGTGAAAAACTGTTTTTT.

CDR3 in DNA: TGTGCCAGCAGCATGGGGGTATCCACTGAAGCTTTCTTT. Translation: CASSMGVSTEAFF. This chain joins TRBV6-2 or TRBV6-3 and TRBJ1-1, with D perhaps matching TRBD1 (5 bases). There are 13 residues in the CDR3. V lost 6 bases, J lost 4 bases, and 12 bases lay in between. Germline CDR1 is MNHEY and CDR2 is SVGEGT.

The CDR3 DNA follows: TGTGCCAGCAGCTTAGTGGGGGGGGAGGCGAGCAATCAGCCCCAGCATTTT. Amino acids: CASSLVGGEASNQPQHF. The J gene is TRBJ1-5, the V gene TRBV7-9, with a possible D match to TRBD1 (5 bases). CDR1 is SEHNR, CDR2 FQNEAQ, per germline (reference sequence). V lost 1 base and J 1 base, leaving 14 bases between the germline ends. The CDR3 runs to 17 residues.

The rearrangement uses TRBV27 and TRBJ1-5; possibly TRBD1 for D (5 bases). Trimming left V 0 bases short and J 0 bases short, with 12 bases between. The CDR3 is made up of 17 amino acids. Germline CDR1 reads MNHEY; CDR2 reads SMNVEV (reference sequence). This CDR3 is CASSLSGGGYSNQPQHF. The CDR3 DNA follows: TGTGCCAGCAGTTTATCAGGTGGGGGATATAGCAATCAGCCCCAGCATTTT.

In this sample, this clonotype turned up a few times. This chain uses TRBV27 with TRBJ2-4; D perhaps matches TRBD1 (5 bases). V lost 4 bases and J lost 14, with 12 bases in between. Germline V lookup: CDR1 MNHEY, CDR2 SMNVEV (reference sequence). The CDR3 is 11 residues long. CDR3 sequence (DNA): TGTGCCAGCAGTTCTGGACACGATAAGTACTTC. Translation gives CASSSGHDKYF.

This chain links TRBV28 with TRBJ1-4, with D hard to call. Germline V gives CDR1 MDHEN, CDR2 SYDVKM. V was shortened by 2 bases and J by 4 bases, with 11 bases between the two germline ends. The CDR3 consists of 15 residues. CDR3 nucleotide sequence: TGTGCCAGCAGTTTAGAGAAACCACGTAATGAAAAACTGTTTTTT. Amino acids: CASSLEKPRNEKLFF.

Details on this clonotype: Germline is not matched at one junction end, which may reflect a read error. The V call is TRBV27, the J call TRBJ2-1, with TRBD2 matching over 12 bases. The germline CDR1 and CDR2 sequences are MNHEY and SMNVEV (reference sequence). The CDR3 has 16 residues. Here the CDR3 reads CASSQLAGGRDNEQIF. The DNA for the CDR3 is TGTGCCAGCAGCCAGCTAGCGGGGGGGCGGGACAATGAGCAGATCTTC.

The J gene is TRBJ2-5, the V gene TRBV28, with TRBD2 identical over 13 bases. Germline V gene lookup returns CDR1 MDHEN and CDR2 SYDVKM. This CDR3 has 17 amino acids. V was clipped by 1 base and J by 2 bases; unmatched bases: 4. CDR3 in DNA: TGTGCCAGCAGTTTATACGGGACTAGCGGGGCACAAGAGACCCAGTACTTC. It yields the protein CASSLYGTSGAQETQYF.

The chain is built from TRBV28 and TRBJ2-1; perhaps TRBD1 as D (6 bases). The V gene's germline CDR1 is MDHEN and CDR2 SYDVKM. The CDR3 length is 16 residues. The V and J ends lost 5 bases and 8 bases respectively, with 22 bases between them. The CDR3 DNA reads as TGTGCCAGCAGTGCTGACAGGCGTATCTTTGGGGATGAGCAGTTCTTC. It codes for CASSADRRIFGDEQFF. Full variable domain (missing parts from reference TRBV28 and TRBJ2-1): DVKVTQSSRYLVKRTGEKVFLECVQDMDHENMFWYRQDPGLGLRLIYFSYDVKMKEKGDIPEGYSVSREKKERFSLILESASTNQTSMYLCASSADRRIFGDEQFFGPGTRLTVL.

The rearrangement joins TRBV11-3 to TRBJ2-1; maybe TRBD1 (5 bases). Looked up from germline, CDR1 is SGHNT and CDR2 is YENEEA. V was trimmed by 5 bases and J by 0 bases, leaving 29 bases between them. The CDR3 loop spans 21 amino acids. CDR3 in amino acids: CASSQMFWGRSVSSSYNEQFF. Here the CDR3 DNA reads TGTGCCAGCAGCCAGATGTTTTGGGGCCGCTCCGTGTCCTCCTCCTACAATGAGCAGTTCTTC.

Points on this clonotype: Because it lacks the conserved phenylalanine or tryptophan at the end, this CDR3 is likely a read error. The CDR3 reads CASRLGYNEQFL. CDR3 nucleotides: TGTGCCAGCAGATTAGGCTACAATGAGCAGTTCTTA. V is TRBV6-1 and J is TRBJ2-1; D unresolved. This CDR3 has 12 amino acids. CDR1 and CDR2 (germline): MNHNS, SASEGT. V shed 6 bases and J shed 3 bases, with 6 bases lying between them.